One sample yielded the 4 T cell receptor beta chains listed below, sequenced in a study of blood T cell repertoires in COVID-19. Data came from immunoSEQ multiplex PCR; TCRdb stores just in-frame clones and leaves some out. Of 35,000 to 50,000 clones in the sample, more than 75% were seen once. The sequencing input was peripheral blood. The receptors were sampled from a human donor in a cohort sampled during active COVID-19.

V usage is TRBV19 and J usage is TRBJ1-2; 8 bases align to TRBD1. V lost 7 bases, J lost 7 bases, and 23 bases stayed unmatched. The CDR3 spans 18 residues. Germline CDR1 and CDR2: LNHDA and SQIVND (reference sequence). DNA of the CDR3: TGTGCCAGTATACCCCCCCCGGACAGGGTCATTGTCCATTGTGGCTACACCTTC. Amino acid sequence: CASIPPPDRVIVHCGYTF.

This chain uses TRBV9 with TRBJ1-5, with 9 nucleotides matching TRBD1. Germline assignment: CDR1 SGDLS and CDR2 YYNGEE. This CDR3 comprises 16 residues. Unmatched junction bases numbered 8, after V lost 3 bases and J lost 4 bases. This CDR3 reads CASSANGQGINQPQHF. CDR3 sequence (DNA): TGTGCCAGCAGCGCAAACGGACAGGGGATTAATCAGCCCCAGCATTTT.

The chain recombines TRBV28 with TRBJ1-1; possibly TRBD1 for D (6 bases). Trimming shortened V by 8 bases and J by 2 bases, and 9 bases separated the two germline ends. The CDR3 totals 12 residues. Germline CDR1 is MDHEN and CDR2 is SYDVKM. The CDR3 reads CASGTSNTEAFF. CDR3 bases: TGTGCCAGCGGGACATCCAACACTGAAGCTTTCTTT.

The chain links TRBV6-2 or TRBV6-3 to TRBJ2-3, with D perhaps matching TRBD1 (5 bases). The germline V gene encodes CDR1 MNHEY and CDR2 SVGEGT. The CDR3 has 15 residues. V dropped 5 bases and J dropped 2 bases, with 14 bases sitting between them. CDR3 in amino acids: CASSTDSSLTDTQYF. CDR3 DNA sequence: TGTGCCAGCAGTACCGACAGTTCCCTCACAGATACGCAGTATTTT.